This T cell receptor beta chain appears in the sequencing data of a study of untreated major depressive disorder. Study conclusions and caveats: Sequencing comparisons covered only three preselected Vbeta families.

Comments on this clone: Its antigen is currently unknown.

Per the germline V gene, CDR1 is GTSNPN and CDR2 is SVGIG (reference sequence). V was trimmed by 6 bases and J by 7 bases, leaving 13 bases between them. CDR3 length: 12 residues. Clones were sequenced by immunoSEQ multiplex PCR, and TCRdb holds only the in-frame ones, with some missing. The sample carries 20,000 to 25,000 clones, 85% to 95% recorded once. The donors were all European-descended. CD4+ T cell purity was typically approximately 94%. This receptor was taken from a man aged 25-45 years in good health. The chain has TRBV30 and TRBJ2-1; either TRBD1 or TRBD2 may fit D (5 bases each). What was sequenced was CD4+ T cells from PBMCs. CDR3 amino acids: CACEGLANEQFF. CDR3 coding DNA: TGTGCCTGCGAGGGGCTTGCGAATGAGCAGTTCTTC.